Presented here are 5 T cell receptor beta chains from one specimen sequenced in a study of T cells in localized non-small cell lung cancer. Here immunoSEQ multiplex PCR was the method, and the copy in TCRdb shows in-frame clones only, minus some. The sample holds 2,500 or so clones, 20% to 30% seen once. Sequencing was performed on lung tumor tissue, taken before any cancer treatment. Source of these receptors: a woman aged 40-69 years with stage I lung adenocarcinoma.

By share, this clone counts as large. The gene calls are TRBV15 and TRBJ1-5; D not resolved. Germline loops: CDR1 LNHNV, CDR2 YYDKDF (reference sequence). This CDR3 region has 15 residues. Trimming removed 0 bases at V and 3 bases at J, with 9 bases between. The CDR3 sequence: CATSRDNSHNQPQHF. The CDR3 region has the DNA TGTGCCACCAGCAGAGACAACAGTCACAATCAGCCCCAGCATTTT.

The CDR3, as DNA: TGTGCCAGCAGCCCCGACTCAGGGGGCCGGGATACGCAGTATTTT. Translating gives CASSPDSGGRDTQYF. The chain has TRBV11-3 and TRBJ2-3; 8 positions match TRBD1. J gave up 6 bases and V 5 bases, and 10 bases lay outside the gene matches. CDR3 length: 15 residues. Germline V CDR1 and CDR2: SGHNT, YENEEA.

This clone has only a few counts. The V and J genes are TRBV30 and TRBJ1-1, with 7 positions matching TRBD1. V dropped 4 bases and J dropped 3; count of bases not matched to a gene: 11. CDR3 length equals 15 residues. Germline CDR1 is GTSNPN and CDR2 is SVGIG (reference sequence). The CDR3: CAWTPREGAYTEAFF. The CDR3 coding sequence is TGTGCCTGGACTCCTAGGGAGGGGGCCTACACTGAAGCTTTCTTT.

This sequence joins TRBV19 and TRBJ2-7, with TRBD1 identical over 9 bases. The V gene end was trimmed by 3 bases and the J gene end by 3 bases; junction bases not matched to a gene: 9. The germline V gene has CDR1 LNHDA and CDR2 SQIVND (reference sequence). This CDR3 has 16 residues. CDR3 DNA sequence: TGTGCCAGTAGTATCAAAGCCGGGACAGGGTACTACGAGCAGTACTTC. The encoded protein is CASSIKAGTGYYEQYF.

The chain carries TRBV18 and TRBJ1-1; the D is unclear. V was pared by 5 bases and J by 1 base, with 5 bases between. This CDR3 region has 12 residues. Looked up from germline, CDR1 is KGHSH and CDR2 is LQKENI. The CDR3 sequence is CASSTQNTEAFF. In nucleotides, the CDR3 is TGTGCCAGCTCAACCCAGAACACTGAAGCTTTCTTT.